The clone carrying this T cell receptor beta chain was counted many times. Amplification of TCR beta CDR3 regions used RNA transcripts. RT-PCR in the first round used HTBI primers; a second-round multiplex PCR followed. MiXCR, applied by TCRdb to the multiplex PCR reads, yields one record per CDR3 protein. Here the sample spans 620,000 or so distinct CDR3 sequences, 22% being singletons. The data belong to a study of Graves' ophthalmopathy and Graves' hyperthyroidism. Trimming pared 6 bases from V and 6 bases from J, leaving 14 bases between. The CDR3 is 14 residues long. Per germline, CDR1 LGHNT and CDR2 FRNRAP.

The rearrangement uses TRBV12-5 and TRBJ2-2; no firm D call. Sequenced material: peripheral blood. The source is a young woman with stable Graves' hyperthyroidism. Some clones in this sample may be carry-over from other donors' samples. CDR3 nucleotide sequence: TGTGCTAGTGGACTATCCCCATCGGCCGGGGAGCTGTTTTTT. Protein sequence: CASGLSPSAGELFF.